The sequence of this T cell receptor beta chain was determined in a study of blood T cell repertoires in COVID-19. Study context: Researchers got acute and convalescent COVID-19 samples from the United States, Italy and Spain. PBMCs, B-cell-depleted T cells, or T cells were the source of the cDNA or gDNA that made up the material.

Per the study methods: Amplified reference gene primers provided the basis for estimating nucleated cell counts. Clones were read by immunoSEQ multiplex PCR, and TCRdb kept only the in-frame ones, dropping some. The V and J calls and the clone size are those of that table, but D and trimming were determined from the DNA. The table has approximately 400,000 clones, approximately 88% seen once. The CDR3 consists of 14 residues. Germline V CDR1 and CDR2: SQVTM, ANQGSEA. V shed 6 bases and J 4 bases; nucleotides not matched to a gene: 9. Source material: peripheral blood. The gene calls are TRBV29-1 and TRBJ2-3, with 8 nucleotides matching TRBD1. The clonotype originates from a man in his forties with acute or convalescent COVID-19. CDR3 DNA: TGCAGCGTCGTACCCCAGGGGGCCGCAGATACGCAGTATTTT. This gives the protein CSVVPQGAADTQYF.